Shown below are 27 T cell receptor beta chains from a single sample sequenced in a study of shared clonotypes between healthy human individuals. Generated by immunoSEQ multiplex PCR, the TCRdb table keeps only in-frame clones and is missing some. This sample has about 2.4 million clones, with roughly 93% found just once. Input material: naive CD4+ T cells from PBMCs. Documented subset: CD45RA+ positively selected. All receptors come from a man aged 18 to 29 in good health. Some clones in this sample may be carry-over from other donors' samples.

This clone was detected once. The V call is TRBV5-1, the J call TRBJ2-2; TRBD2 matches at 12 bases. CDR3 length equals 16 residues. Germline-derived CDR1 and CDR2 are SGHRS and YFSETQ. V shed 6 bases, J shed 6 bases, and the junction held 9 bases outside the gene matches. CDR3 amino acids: CASTNLAGGPSGELFF. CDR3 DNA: TGCGCCAGCACCAACCTAGCGGGAGGGCCATCCGGGGAGCTGTTTTTT.

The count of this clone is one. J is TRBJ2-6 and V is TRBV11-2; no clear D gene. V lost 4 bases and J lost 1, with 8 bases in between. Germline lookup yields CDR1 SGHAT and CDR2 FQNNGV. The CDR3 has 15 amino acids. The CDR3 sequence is CASSWSSSGANVLTF. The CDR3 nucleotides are TGTGCCAGCAGCTGGAGTAGTTCTGGGGCCAACGTCCTGACTTTC.

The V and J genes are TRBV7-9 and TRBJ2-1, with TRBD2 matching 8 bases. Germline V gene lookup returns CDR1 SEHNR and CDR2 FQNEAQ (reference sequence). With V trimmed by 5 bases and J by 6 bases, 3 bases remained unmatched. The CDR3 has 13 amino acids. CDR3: CASSTGLVNEQFF. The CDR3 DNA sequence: TGTGCCAGCAGCACGGGACTAGTCAATGAGCAGTTCTTC.

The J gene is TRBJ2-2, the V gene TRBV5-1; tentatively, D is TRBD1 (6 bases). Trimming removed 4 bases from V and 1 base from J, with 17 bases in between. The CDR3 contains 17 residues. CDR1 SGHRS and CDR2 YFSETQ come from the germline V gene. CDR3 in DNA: TGCGCCAGCAGCCATCAAATCGGGACACTGAACACCGGGGAGCTGTTTTTT. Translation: CASSHQIGTLNTGELFF.

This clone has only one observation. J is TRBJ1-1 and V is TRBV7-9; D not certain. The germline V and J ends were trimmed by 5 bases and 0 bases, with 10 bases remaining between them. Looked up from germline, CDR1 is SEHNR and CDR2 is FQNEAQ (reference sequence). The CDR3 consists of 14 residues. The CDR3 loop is CASSHTALNTEAFF. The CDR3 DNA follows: TGTGCCAGCAGCCACACAGCTTTGAACACTGAAGCTTTCTTT.

CDR3 DNA: TGTGCCAGTAGTATTGCCGGGACAGGGTCTTATCCGGCGTATTTT. Protein product: CASSIAGTGSYPAYF. The gene calls are TRBV19 and TRBJ2-3, with TRBD1 matching over 9 bases. This CDR3 has 15 amino acids. Trimming took 3 bases from V and 14 from J; bases not matched to a gene: 15. The germline V gene encodes CDR1 LNHDA and CDR2 SQIVND (reference sequence).

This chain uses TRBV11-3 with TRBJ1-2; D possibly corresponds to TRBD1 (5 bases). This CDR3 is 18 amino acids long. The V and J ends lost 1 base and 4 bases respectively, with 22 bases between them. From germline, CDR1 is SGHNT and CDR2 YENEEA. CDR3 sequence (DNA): TGTGCCAGCAGCTTAGGAATGTCTTTTAGCAGGGCCTGCTATGGCTACACCTTC. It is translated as CASSLGMSFSRACYGYTF.

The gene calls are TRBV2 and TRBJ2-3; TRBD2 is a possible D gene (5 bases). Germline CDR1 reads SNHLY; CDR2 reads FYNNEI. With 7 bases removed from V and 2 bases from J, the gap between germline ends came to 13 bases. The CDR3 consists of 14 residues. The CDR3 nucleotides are TGTGCCAGCATTCGAGCGGCCCACACAGATACGCAGTATTTT. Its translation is CASIRAAHTDTQYF. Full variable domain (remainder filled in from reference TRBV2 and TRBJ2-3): EPEVTQTPSHQVTQMGQEVILRCVPISNHLYFYWYRQILGQKVEFLVSFYNNEISEKSEIFDDQFSVERPDGSNFTLKIRSTKLEDSAMYFCASIRAAHTDTQYFGPGTRLTVL.

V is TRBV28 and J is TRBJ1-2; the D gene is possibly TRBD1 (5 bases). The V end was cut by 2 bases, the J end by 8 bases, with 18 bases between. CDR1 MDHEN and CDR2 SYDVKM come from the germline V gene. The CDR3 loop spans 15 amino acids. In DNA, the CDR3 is TGTGCCAGCAGTTTACCACGGGACTCCTTAAGAGGCTACACCTTC. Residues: CASSLPRDSLRGYTF.

Here the CDR3 DNA reads TGTGCCAGCAGCTTAGACTGGGGCAGGGGCAATGAGCAGTTCTTC. The encoded protein is CASSLDWGRGNEQFF. J is TRBJ2-1 and V is TRBV7-8; D perhaps matches TRBD1 (6 bases). With 1 base removed from V and 6 bases from J, the gap between germline ends came to 13 bases. Germline V gene lookup returns CDR1 SGHVS and CDR2 FQNEAQ. CDR3 length equals 15 residues.

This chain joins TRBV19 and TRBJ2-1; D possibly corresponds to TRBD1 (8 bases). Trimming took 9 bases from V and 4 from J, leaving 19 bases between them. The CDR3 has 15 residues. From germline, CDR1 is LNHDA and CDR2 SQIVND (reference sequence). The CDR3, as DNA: TGTGCCAGAGGGGCACAGGGGGGGATGTACAATGAGCAGTTCTTC. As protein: CARGAQGGMYNEQFF.

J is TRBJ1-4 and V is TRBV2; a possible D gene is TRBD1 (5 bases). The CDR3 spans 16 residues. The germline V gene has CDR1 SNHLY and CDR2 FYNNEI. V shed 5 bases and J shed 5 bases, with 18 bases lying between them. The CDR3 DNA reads TGTGCCAGCAGTCCAGACTTCGGGACTTTCAATGAAAAACTGTTTTTT. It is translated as CASSPDFGTFNEKLFF.

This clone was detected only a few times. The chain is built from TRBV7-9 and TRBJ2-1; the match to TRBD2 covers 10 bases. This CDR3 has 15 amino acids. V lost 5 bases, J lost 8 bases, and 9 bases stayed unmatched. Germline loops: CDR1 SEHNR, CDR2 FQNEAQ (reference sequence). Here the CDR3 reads CASSLGTSVPDEQFF. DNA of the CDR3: TGTGCCAGCAGCCTAGGGACTAGCGTCCCGGATGAGCAGTTCTTC.

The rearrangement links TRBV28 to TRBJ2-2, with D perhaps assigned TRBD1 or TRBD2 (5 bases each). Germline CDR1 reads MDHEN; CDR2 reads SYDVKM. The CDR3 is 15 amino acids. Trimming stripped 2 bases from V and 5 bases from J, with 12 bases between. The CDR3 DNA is TGTGCCAGCAGTTTAGGGTGGGGGACGACCGGGGAGCTGTTTTTT. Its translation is CASSLGWGTTGELFF.

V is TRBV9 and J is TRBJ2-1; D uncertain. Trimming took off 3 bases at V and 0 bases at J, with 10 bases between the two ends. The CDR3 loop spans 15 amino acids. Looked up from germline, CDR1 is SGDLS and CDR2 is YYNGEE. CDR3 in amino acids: CASSDGSYSYNEQFF. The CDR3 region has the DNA TGTGCCAGCAGCGATGGGTCCTACTCCTACAATGAGCAGTTCTTC.

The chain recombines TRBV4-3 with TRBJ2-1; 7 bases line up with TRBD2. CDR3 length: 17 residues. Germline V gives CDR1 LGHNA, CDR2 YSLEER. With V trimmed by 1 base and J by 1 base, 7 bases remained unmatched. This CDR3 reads CASSQGIPSGSYNEQFF. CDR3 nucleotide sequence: TGCGCCAGCAGCCAAGGGATCCCTAGCGGTTCCTACAATGAGCAGTTCTTC.

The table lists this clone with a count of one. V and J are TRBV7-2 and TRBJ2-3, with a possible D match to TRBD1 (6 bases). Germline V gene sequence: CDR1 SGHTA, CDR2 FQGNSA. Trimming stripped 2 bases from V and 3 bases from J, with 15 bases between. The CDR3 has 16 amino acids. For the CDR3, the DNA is TGTGCCAGCAGCTTAAGGCCCGGGACAACGACAGATACGCAGTATTTT. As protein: CASSLRPGTTTDTQYF.

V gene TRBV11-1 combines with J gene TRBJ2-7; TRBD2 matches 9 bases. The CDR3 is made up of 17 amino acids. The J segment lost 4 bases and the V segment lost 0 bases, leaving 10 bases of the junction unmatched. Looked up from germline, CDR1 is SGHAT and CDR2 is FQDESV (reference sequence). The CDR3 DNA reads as TGTGCCAGCAGCTTAGCGCGTTTAGCGGGAGTGTCGTACGAGCAGTACTTC. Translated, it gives CASSLARLAGVSYEQYF.

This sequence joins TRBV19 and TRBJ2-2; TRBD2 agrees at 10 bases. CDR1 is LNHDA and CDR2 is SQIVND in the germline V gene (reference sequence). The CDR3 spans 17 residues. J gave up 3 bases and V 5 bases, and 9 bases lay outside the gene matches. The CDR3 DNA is TGTGCCAGTAGTGGGCCCGGACTAGCGGATTACACCGGGGAGCTGTTTTTT. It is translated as CASSGPGLADYTGELFF.

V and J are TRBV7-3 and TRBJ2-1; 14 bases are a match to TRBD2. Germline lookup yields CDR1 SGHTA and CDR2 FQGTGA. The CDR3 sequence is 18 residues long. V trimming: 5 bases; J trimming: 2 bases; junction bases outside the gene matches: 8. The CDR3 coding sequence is TGTGCCAGCAGCCTGGGGACTAGCGGGAGAAGTCCCTACAATGAGCAGTTCTTC. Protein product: CASSLGTSGRSPYNEQFF.

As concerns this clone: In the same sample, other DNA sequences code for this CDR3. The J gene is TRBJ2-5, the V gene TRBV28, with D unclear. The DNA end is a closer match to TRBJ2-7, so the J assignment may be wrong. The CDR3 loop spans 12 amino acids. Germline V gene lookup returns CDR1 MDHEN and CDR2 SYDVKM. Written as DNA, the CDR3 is TGTGCCAGCAGTTTATTGGGCTACGAGCAGTACTTC. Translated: CASSLLGYEQYF.

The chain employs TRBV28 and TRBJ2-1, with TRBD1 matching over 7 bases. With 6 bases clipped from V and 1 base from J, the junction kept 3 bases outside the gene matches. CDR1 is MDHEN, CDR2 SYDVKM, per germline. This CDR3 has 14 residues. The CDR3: CASSPGQSYNEQFF. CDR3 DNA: TGTGCCAGCAGCCCGGGACAGTCCTACAATGAGCAGTTCTTC.

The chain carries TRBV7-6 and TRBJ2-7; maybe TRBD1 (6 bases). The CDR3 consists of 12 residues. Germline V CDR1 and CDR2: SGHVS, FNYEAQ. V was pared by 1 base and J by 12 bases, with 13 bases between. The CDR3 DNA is TGTGCCAGCAGCTTAGGCCAGGGGCAACCGTACTTC. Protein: CASSLGQGQPYF.

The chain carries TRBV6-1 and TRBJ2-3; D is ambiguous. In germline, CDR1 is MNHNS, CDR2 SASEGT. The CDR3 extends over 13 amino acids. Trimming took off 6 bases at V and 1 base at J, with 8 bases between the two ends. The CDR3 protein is CASSLIGTDTQYF. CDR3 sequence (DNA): TGTGCCAGCAGCCTGATCGGCACAGATACGCAGTATTTT.

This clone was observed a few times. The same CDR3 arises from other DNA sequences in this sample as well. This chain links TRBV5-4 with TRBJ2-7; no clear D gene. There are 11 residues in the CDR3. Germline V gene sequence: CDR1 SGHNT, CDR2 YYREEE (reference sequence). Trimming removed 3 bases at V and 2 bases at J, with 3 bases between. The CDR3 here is CASSSPYEQYF. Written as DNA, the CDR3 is TGTGCCAGCAGCTCCCCCTACGAGCAGTACTTC.

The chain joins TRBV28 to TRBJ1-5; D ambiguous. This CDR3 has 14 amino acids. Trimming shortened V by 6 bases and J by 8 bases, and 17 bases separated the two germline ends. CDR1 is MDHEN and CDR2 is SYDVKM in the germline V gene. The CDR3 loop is CASSTGRSREPQHF. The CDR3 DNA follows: TGTGCCAGCAGCACCGGGCGATCGAGGGAGCCCCAGCATTTT.

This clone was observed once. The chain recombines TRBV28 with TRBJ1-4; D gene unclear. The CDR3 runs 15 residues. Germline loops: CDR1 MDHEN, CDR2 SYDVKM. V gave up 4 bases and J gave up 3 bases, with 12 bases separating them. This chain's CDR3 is CASSSKASANEKLFF. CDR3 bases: TGTGCCAGCAGTTCGAAGGCGTCGGCTAATGAAAAACTGTTTTTT.